This TCR beta chain stems from a study of T cells in Graves' hyperthyroidism and ophthalmopathy. Study-level information: Peripheral blood was drawn at first diagnosis, prior to all treatment. Study-wide points: Model-based prediction identified ophthalmopathy a median 6.5 months prior to its onset. Also found in blood were most expanded thyroid clonotypes above 0.001.

Template material for amplifying TCR beta CDR3 regions consisted of RNA transcripts. A first-round RT-PCR of the TCR CDR3 used the HTBI primer set. TCRdb passed the multiplex PCR reads through MiXCR, listing each CDR3 protein once. The sample includes 400,000 to 500,000 distinct CDR3 sequences, about 13% of them seen just once. In the case of this clonotype: Its matching antigen is unknown.

This CDR3 region has 13 residues. The V gene end was trimmed by 7 bases and the J gene end by 5 bases; junction bases not matched to a gene: 6. Germline V CDR1 and CDR2: MDHEN, SYDVKM. This receptor was identified in a woman aged 18-30 years with Graves' hyperthyroidism. What was sequenced was blood. J is TRBJ2-5 and V is TRBV28, with TRBD2 matching over 8 bases. Here the CDR3 DNA reads TGTGCCAGCACCTTAGCGGGACGGGAGACCCAGTACTTC. It is translated as CASTLAGRETQYF.